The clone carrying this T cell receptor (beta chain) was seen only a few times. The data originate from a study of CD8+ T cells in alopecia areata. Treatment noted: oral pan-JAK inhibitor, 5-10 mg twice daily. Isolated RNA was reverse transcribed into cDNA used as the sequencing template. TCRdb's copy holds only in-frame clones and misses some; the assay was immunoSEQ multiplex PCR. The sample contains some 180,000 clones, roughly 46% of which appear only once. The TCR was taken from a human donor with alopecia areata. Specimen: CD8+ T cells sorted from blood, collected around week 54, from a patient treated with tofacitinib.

DNA of the CDR3: TGTGCCAGCAGCTTTCTGGGGACTGAAGCTTTCTTT. The encoded protein is CASSFLGTEAFF. The J gene is TRBJ1-1, the V gene TRBV7-9; D not certain. V was pared by 3 bases and J by 5 bases, with 7 bases between. Germline V gives CDR1 SEHNR, CDR2 FQNEAQ (reference sequence). This CDR3 is 12 amino acids long. Supplemented by reference TRBV7-9 and TRBJ1-1, the full variable domain reads DTGVSQNPRHKITKRGQNVTFRCDPISEHNRLYWYRQTLGQGPEFLTYFQNEAQLEKSRLLSDRFSAERPKGSFSTLEIQRTEQGDSAMYLCASSFLGTEAFFGQGTRLTVV.